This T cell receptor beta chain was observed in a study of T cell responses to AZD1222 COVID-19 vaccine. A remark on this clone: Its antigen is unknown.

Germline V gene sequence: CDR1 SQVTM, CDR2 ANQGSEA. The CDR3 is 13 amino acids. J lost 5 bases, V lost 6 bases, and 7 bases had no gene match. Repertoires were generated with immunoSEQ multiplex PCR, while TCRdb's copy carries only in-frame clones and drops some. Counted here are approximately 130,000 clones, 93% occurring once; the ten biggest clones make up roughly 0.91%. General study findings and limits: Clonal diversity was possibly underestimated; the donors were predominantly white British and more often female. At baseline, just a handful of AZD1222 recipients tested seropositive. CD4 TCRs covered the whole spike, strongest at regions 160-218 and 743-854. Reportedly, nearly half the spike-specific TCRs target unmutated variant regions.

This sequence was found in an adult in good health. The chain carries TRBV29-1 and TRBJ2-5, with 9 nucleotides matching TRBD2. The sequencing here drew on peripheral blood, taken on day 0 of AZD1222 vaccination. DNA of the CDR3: TGCAGCGTGGTGACTAGCGGAGGCGAGACCCAGTACTTC. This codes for CSVVTSGGETQYF.